Within the sample, the clone carrying this T cell receptor (beta chain) is medium-sized (0.01 to 0.1%). These data come from a study of tumor-infiltrating lymphocytes in oesophageal squamous cell carcinoma. Via MiXCR, TCRdb re-called the PCR reads, giving one row per CDR3 protein. Of some 25,000 distinct CDR3 sequences listed, 35% to 45% are singletons. The germline V and J ends were trimmed by 0 bases and 2 bases, with 12 bases remaining between them. From germline, CDR1 is SEHNR and CDR2 FQNEAQ (reference sequence). The CDR3 has 16 residues. The chain carries TRBV7-9 and TRBJ2-3, with D tentatively TRBD2 (6 bases). Sequencing was carried out using esophageal tumor tissue. The sequence was obtained from a male donor with esophageal squamous cell carcinoma. The CDR3, as DNA: TGTGCCAGCAGCTTAGCGGCCCGCGGGGACACAGATACGCAGTATTTT. This codes for CASSLAARGDTDTQYF. Using reference TRBV7-9 and TRBJ2-3 for the parts outside the CDR3, the full variable domain is DTGVSQNPRHKITKRGQNVTFRCDPISEHNRLYWYRQTLGQGPEFLTYFQNEAQLEKSRLLSDRFSAERPKGSFSTLEIQRTEQGDSAMYLCASSLAARGDTDTQYFGPGTRLTVL.